These 31 T cell receptor beta chains came from one sample sequenced in a study of cytomegalovirus exposure and HLA in healthy donors. The PCR was carried out with 60 Vbeta primers and 13 Jbeta primers. The protocol was immunoSEQ multiplex PCR, while the TCRdb copy is restricted to in-frame clones and leaves out a portion. This table holds 110,000 to 150,000 clones, 73% found once. The material sequenced was PBMCs. These receptors all stem from a woman in her 40s in good health and CMV-seronegative.

The chain uses TRBV11-3 and TRBJ2-3; the D is unclear. CDR1 is SGHNT, CDR2 YENEEA, per germline. The CDR3 is made up of 13 amino acids. V shed 5 bases and J shed 6 bases, with 12 bases lying between them. The CDR3 protein is CASSGVGRDTQYF. The CDR3 DNA follows: TGTGCCAGCAGCGGAGTCGGCCGGGATACGCAGTATTTT.

The rearrangement joins TRBV19 to TRBJ2-3; 16 bases line up with TRBD2. Germline CDR1 is LNHDA and CDR2 is SQIVND (reference sequence). This CDR3 contains 20 residues. Trimming removed 1 base from V and 5 bases from J; junction bases left unmatched: 12. CDR3 nucleotides: TGTGCCAGTAGTATAGGTGCAACGGGACTAGCGGGGGGGACTGGAGATACGCAGTATTTT. As protein: CASSIGATGLAGGTGDTQYF.

This clone was detected only once. The V gene is TRBV7-8, the J gene TRBJ1-2; tentative D call: TRBD1 (5 bases). In germline, CDR1 is SGHVS, CDR2 FQNEAQ. The CDR3 totals 15 residues. Trimming took off 5 bases at V and 4 bases at J, with 17 bases between the two ends. The CDR3 DNA reads as TGTGCCAGCAGCCCCTCACTCGGGGGAACCTATGGCTACACCTTC. This encodes CASSPSLGGTYGYTF.

This clone has only a few counts. V usage is TRBV4-1 and J usage is TRBJ1-1; D gene unclear. Deletions cut 1 base from V and 4 bases from J, with 13 bases between. The CDR3 covers 15 residues. CDR1 and CDR2 from the germline V gene are MGHRA and YSYEKL. The DNA for the CDR3 is TGCGCCAGCAGCCAAGGAGGGAGGCAGAGCACTGAAGCTTTCTTT. Translation: CASSQGGRQSTEAFF.

The chain has TRBV15 and TRBJ1-4; D is perhaps TRBD1 (6 bases). This CDR3 is built from 15 residues. Germline CDR1 and CDR2: LNHNV and YYDKDF (reference sequence). Trimming removed 5 bases at V and 6 bases at J, with 16 bases between. DNA of the CDR3: TGTGCCACCAGCCGACGGACAGATTGGTATGAAAAACTGTTTTTT. It specifies CATSRRTDWYEKLFF.

The CDR3 coding sequence is TGTGCCACCTGGGGCCAGGTTGGCTACACCTTC. It translates to CATWGQVGYTF. The chain carries TRBV7-2 and TRBJ1-2, with D possibly matching TRBD1 (5 bases). Germline V gives CDR1 SGHTA, CDR2 FQGNSA. CDR3 length: 11 residues. V dropped 10 bases and J dropped 7 bases, with 13 bases sitting between them.

V gene TRBV27 combines with J gene TRBJ2-1, with D possibly being TRBD1 (6 bases). Trimming stripped 3 bases from V and 5 bases from J, with 11 bases between. The CDR3 contains 14 residues. Germline V gene lookup returns CDR1 MNHEY and CDR2 SMNVEV (reference sequence). The CDR3 region is CASSFDRSNNEQFF. The DNA of the CDR3 is TGTGCCAGCAGTTTCGACAGGTCCAACAATGAGCAGTTCTTC.

This chain links TRBV7-2 with TRBJ2-7; perhaps TRBD2 as D (7 bases). The V and J ends lost 3 bases and 4 bases respectively, with 10 bases between them. There are 13 residues in the CDR3. Germline CDR1 SGHTA, CDR2 FQGNSA. CDR3 nucleotide sequence: TGTGCCAGCAGCTTGGGGGGGCGATACGAGCAGTACGTC. As protein: CASSLGGRYEQYV.

The J gene is TRBJ1-2, the V gene TRBV10-2, with D unclear. CDR1 and CDR2 (germline): WSHSY, SAAADI. V shed 3 bases and J shed 1 base, with 12 bases lying between them. The CDR3 has 15 amino acids. Here the CDR3 reads CASSDGSRINYGYTF. CDR3 sequence (DNA): TGCGCCAGCAGTGATGGATCCAGGATTAACTATGGCTACACCTTC.

The rearrangement uses TRBV6-6 and TRBJ2-3; TRBD2 agrees at 10 bases. The V gene's germline CDR1 is MNHNY and CDR2 SVGAGI (reference sequence). The CDR3 runs to 15 residues. Trimming took 5 bases from V and 6 from J; bases not matched to a gene: 8. The CDR3 DNA reads TGTGCCAGCAGTCGACGGACTAGCGGCGGCGATACGCAGTATTTT. This gives the protein CASSRRTSGGDTQYF.

The J gene is TRBJ2-3, the V gene TRBV6-5, with a weak D call TRBD2 (5 bases). V gave up 6 bases and J gave up 2 bases, with 9 bases separating them. This CDR3 spans 13 amino acids. Germline CDR1 and CDR2: MNHEY and SVGAGI. The CDR3 region is CASSPTNTDTQYF. Written as DNA, the CDR3 is TGTGCCAGCAGCCCGACTAACACAGATACGCAGTATTTT.

This clone was seen more than once but under ten times. The chain combines TRBV10-1 with TRBJ2-1, with TRBD2 as a possible D gene (6 bases). CDR3 size: 13 residues. Germline V CDR1 and CDR2: WNHNN, SYGVQD (reference sequence). V lost 6 bases to trimming and J lost 9 bases, with 15 bases between them. CDR3 loop: CASSTGEVGEQFF. CDR3 DNA: TGCGCCAGCAGCACCGGGGAGGTGGGTGAGCAGTTCTTC.

The rearrangement links TRBV5-1 to TRBJ2-5; D is uncertain. Trimming pared 1 base from V and 0 bases from J, leaving 4 bases between. The germline V gene encodes CDR1 SGHRS and CDR2 YFSETQ. The CDR3 length is 13 residues. The CDR3 loop reads CASSLFDQETQYF. Written as DNA, the CDR3 is TGCGCCAGCAGCTTGTTCGACCAAGAGACCCAGTACTTC.

This clone has only one observation. The rearrangement joins TRBV9 to TRBJ1-1; the D gene is possibly TRBD1 (5 bases). This CDR3 region has 13 residues. Germline CDR1 reads SGDLS; CDR2 reads YYNGEE. Trimming left V 0 bases short and J 5 bases short, with 8 bases between. The CDR3 nucleotides read TGTGCCAGCAGCGTAGTGGCAGGGACTGAAGCTTTCTTT. It is translated as CASSVVAGTEAFF.

V gene TRBV2 combines with J gene TRBJ2-5; 15 nucleotides match TRBD2. J was trimmed by 6 bases and V by 6 bases; bases with no gene match: 5. The CDR3 loop spans 15 amino acids. Germline values: CDR1 SNHLY, CDR2 FYNNEI. Written as DNA, the CDR3 is TGTGCCAGCAGGGGGACTAGCGGGGGGCTTAAGACCCAGTACTTC. It codes for CASRGTSGGLKTQYF. The full variable domain, with the rest looked up from reference TRBV2 and TRBJ2-5, is EPEVTQTPSHQVTQMGQEVILRCVPISNHLYFYWYRQILGQKVEFLVSFYNNEISEKSEIFDDQFSVERPDGSNFTLKIRSTKLEDSAMYFCASRGTSGGLKTQYFGPGTRLLVL.

The DNA for the CDR3 is TGTGCCAGCAGCGTAGTCAATCGCGCAGATACGCAGTATTTT. This translates into CASSVVNRADTQYF. The V and J genes are TRBV9 and TRBJ2-3, with D hard to call. This CDR3 is 14 amino acids long. V dropped 0 bases and J dropped 4 bases, with 9 bases sitting between them. Germline loops: CDR1 SGDLS, CDR2 YYNGEE.

The chain has TRBV7-8 and TRBJ2-3, with 9 bases matching TRBD2. The CDR3 has 15 amino acids. Germline V gene data show CDR1 as SGHVS and CDR2 as FQNEAQ. With V trimmed by 6 bases and J by 4 bases, 8 bases remained unmatched. The CDR3 region is CASRTRGLAPDTQYF. The CDR3 coding sequence is TGTGCCAGCAGAACTAGGGGACTAGCTCCAGATACGCAGTATTTT.

The V gene is TRBV5-6, the J gene TRBJ2-3; D is perhaps TRBD1 (6 bases). V shed 4 bases and J shed 3 bases, with 9 bases lying between them. In germline, CDR1 is SGHDT, CDR2 YYEEEE. The CDR3 consists of 13 residues. This CDR3 reads CASSQGQTDTQYF. CDR3 in DNA: TGTGCCAGCAGCCAAGGACAGACAGATACGCAGTATTTT.

This clone has a single count. This sequence joins TRBV5-1 and TRBJ1-2; TRBD1 agrees at 9 bases. V was clipped by 2 bases and J by 3 bases; unmatched bases: 8. The CDR3 has 16 amino acids. Germline V gives CDR1 SGHRS, CDR2 YFSETQ. The CDR3 DNA is TGCGCCAGCAGCTTTAGGGACAGGGTTTCCGACTATGGCTACACCTTC. Residues: CASSFRDRVSDYGYTF. Together with reference TRBV5-1 and TRBJ1-2, the CDR3 gives the full variable domain: KAGVTQTPRYLIKTRGQQVTLSCSPISGHRSVSWYQQTPGQGLQFLFEYFSETQRNKGNFPGRFSGRQFSNSRSEMNVSTLELGDSALYLCASSFRDRVSDYGYTFGSGTRLTVV.

This rearrangement joins TRBV6-5 to TRBJ1-1, with a tentative D call TRBD1 (6 bases). Germline assignment: CDR1 MNHEY and CDR2 SVGAGI. V gave up 4 bases and J gave up 4 bases, with 13 bases separating them. CDR3 length equals 14 residues. The CDR3: CASSSVQGSTEAFF. CDR3 nucleotide sequence: TGTGCCAGCAGTTCCGTCCAGGGGTCCACTGAAGCTTTCTTT.

V is TRBV6-1 and J is TRBJ2-4, with 7 bases matching TRBD2. V gave up 6 bases and J gave up 9 bases; unmatched junction bases: 11. The CDR3 is made up of 14 amino acids. Looked up from germline, CDR1 is MNHNS and CDR2 is SASEGT. CDR3 nucleotide sequence: TGTGCCAGCAGCCCAACCCCGGGGAGGGGCATTCAGTACTTC. Translation gives CASSPTPGRGIQYF.

This clone was counted once. The chain joins TRBV7-3 to TRBJ2-3, with TRBD2 matching over 9 bases. CDR3 length equals 15 residues. With V trimmed by 2 bases and J by 5 bases, 5 bases remained unmatched. Germline V gene data show CDR1 as SGHTA and CDR2 as FQGTGA. This CDR3 reads CASSLGGGAGDTQYF. CDR3 nucleotide sequence: TGTGCCAGCAGCTTAGGCGGGGGGGCTGGAGATACGCAGTATTTT. The full variable domain, completed using reference TRBV7-3 and TRBJ2-3, is GAGVSQTPSNKVTEKGKYVELRCDPISGHTALYWYRQSLGQGPEFLIYFQGTGAADDSGLPNDRFFAVRPEGSVSTLKIQRTERGDSAVYLCASSLGGGAGDTQYFGPGTRLTVL.

Of note for this clone: One end of the junction fails to match germline, which may point to a read error. The chain has TRBV7-9 and TRBJ1-1; D not resolved. The CDR3 runs 13 residues. Looked up from germline, CDR1 is SEHNR and CDR2 is FQNEAQ (reference sequence). The CDR3 loop reads CSSILRGGSEAFF. DNA of the CDR3: TGTTCCAGCATCCTAAGAGGAGGCTCCGAAGCTTTCTTT.

The chain joins TRBV6-1 to TRBJ1-6, with 10 nucleotides matching TRBD1. The CDR3 is 13 residues long. J gave up 16 bases and V 6 bases, and 9 bases lay outside the gene matches. Germline lookup yields CDR1 MNHNS and CDR2 SASEGT. CDR3 nucleotide sequence: TGTGCCAGCAGACTTCCGGGACAGGGGCCACTCCACTTT. This translates into CASRLPGQGPLHF.

The V and J genes are TRBV11-2 and TRBJ1-2, with D possibly being TRBD1 (6 bases). V was trimmed by 1 base and J by 0 bases, leaving 15 bases between them. From germline, CDR1 is SGHAT and CDR2 FQNNGV. This CDR3 is 17 amino acids long. The CDR3 protein is CASSLGAGVRANYGYTF. Written as DNA, the CDR3 is TGTGCCAGCAGCTTAGGGGCAGGGGTGCGAGCTAACTATGGCTACACCTTC.

Here the CDR3 DNA reads TGTGCCACCAGCAGAGATTTGGGTTGGGCAAATGAGCAGTTCTTC. It specifies CATSRDLGWANEQFF. The chain carries TRBV15 and TRBJ2-1; D ambiguous. V was shortened by 0 bases and J by 7 bases, with 13 bases between the two germline ends. There are 15 residues in the CDR3. Germline V gives CDR1 LNHNV, CDR2 YYDKDF (reference sequence).

The rearrangement joins TRBV5-1 to TRBJ1-1, with TRBD1 identical over 7 bases. Trimming cost V 5 bases and J 0 bases; bases outside gene matches: 4. CDR1 and CDR2 (germline): SGHRS, YFSETQ. This CDR3 has 14 residues. The CDR3: CASRGRGVNTEAFF. CDR3 coding DNA: TGCGCCAGCAGGGGCAGGGGGGTGAACACTGAAGCTTTCTTT.

This clone has a handful of counts. The genes are TRBV5-5 and TRBJ1-5; TRBD1 matches 8 bases. The CDR3 totals 19 residues. Germline CDR1 and CDR2: SGHKS and YYEKEE (reference sequence). J lost 1 base, V lost 4 bases, and 16 bases had no gene match. The chain's CDR3 is CASSKGQGVGFGSNQPQHF. The CDR3 bases are TGTGCCAGCAGCAAAGGACAGGGTGTAGGTTTTGGGAGCAATCAGCCCCAGCATTTT.

The V and J genes are TRBV7-9 and TRBJ1-5; 10 bases agree with TRBD1. CDR1 and CDR2 from the germline V gene are SEHNR and FQNEAQ (reference sequence). With 5 bases clipped from V and 5 bases from J, the junction kept 3 bases outside the gene matches. This CDR3 has 14 residues. Here the CDR3 DNA reads TGTGCCAGCAGCGTGGGGACAGGGGATCAGCCCCAGCATTTT. Translation: CASSVGTGDQPQHF.

This clone has more than one count but fewer than ten. V and J are TRBV4-3 and TRBJ2-5, with TRBD2 matching over 8 bases. Germline V lookup: CDR1 LGHNA, CDR2 YSLEER. The length of the CDR3 is 16 residues. The trim removed 2 bases at V and 7 bases at J, leaving 12 bases unmatched. The chain's CDR3 is CASSQTAGAVIWTQYF. The DNA for the CDR3 is TGCGCCAGCAGCCAAACAGCGGGGGCGGTAATATGGACCCAGTACTTC.

The gene calls are TRBV21-1 and TRBJ2-1; whether TRBD1, the table's D call, matches the DNA was not checked. TRBV21-1 counts as a pseudogene. CDR3 size: 13 residues. The CDR3 bases are TGTGCCATAGGACAGGGGCCATACAATGAGCAGTTCTTC. Translated: CAIGQGPYNEQFF.